This T cell receptor beta chain appears in the sequencing data of a study of cytotoxic CD8 clonotypes in ibrutinib-treated CLL. Study-wide results and caveats: Clonality measured at baseline exceeded age-matched healthy donors, tracking circulating CD8+ T-cell counts.

J gave up 4 bases and V 4 bases, and 13 bases lay outside the gene matches. Germline CDR1 and CDR2: SGHVS and FQNEAQ. The CDR3 length is 17 residues. As to this clone: Antigen unknown.

Sequencing was performed with immunoSEQ multiplex PCR; in TCRdb, only in-frame clones are kept and a portion is missing. This table has approximately 92,000 clones, approximately 80% appearing once. This clonotype was sampled from a human donor with chronic lymphocytic leukemia. J is TRBJ1-5 and V is TRBV7-8, with 7 bases aligning to TRBD1. The source was PBMCs, collected after 24 months of ibrutinib treatment. The CDR3 coding sequence is TGTGCCAGCAGCTCCTCCGGCAGGGGGAGGTCTAATCAGCCCCAGCATTTT. This encodes CASSSSGRGRSNQPQHF.